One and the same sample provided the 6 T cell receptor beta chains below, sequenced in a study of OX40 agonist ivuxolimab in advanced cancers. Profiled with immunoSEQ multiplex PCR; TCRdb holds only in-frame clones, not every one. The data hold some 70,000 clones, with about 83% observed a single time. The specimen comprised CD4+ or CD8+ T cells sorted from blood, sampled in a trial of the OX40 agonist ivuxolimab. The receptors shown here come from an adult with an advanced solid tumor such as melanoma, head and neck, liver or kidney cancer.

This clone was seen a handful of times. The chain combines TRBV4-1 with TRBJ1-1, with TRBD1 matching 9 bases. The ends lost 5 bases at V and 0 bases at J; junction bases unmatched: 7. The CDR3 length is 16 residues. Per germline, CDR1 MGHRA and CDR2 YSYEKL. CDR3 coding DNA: TGCGCCAGCAGCAGGTGGACAGGGGCCTTGAACACTGAAGCTTTCTTT. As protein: CASSRWTGALNTEAFF.

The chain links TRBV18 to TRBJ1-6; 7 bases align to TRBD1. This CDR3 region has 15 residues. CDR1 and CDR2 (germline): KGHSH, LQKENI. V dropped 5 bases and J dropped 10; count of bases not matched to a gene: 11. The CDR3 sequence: CASSRDSGGESPLHF. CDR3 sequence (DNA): TGTGCCAGCTCAAGGGACAGCGGCGGAGAATCACCCCTCCACTTT.

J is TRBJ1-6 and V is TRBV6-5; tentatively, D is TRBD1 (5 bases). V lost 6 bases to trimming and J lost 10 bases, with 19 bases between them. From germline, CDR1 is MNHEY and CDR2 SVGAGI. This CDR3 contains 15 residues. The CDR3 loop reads CASSLRGREESPLHF. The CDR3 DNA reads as TGTGCCAGCAGCCTTCGCGGCAGGGAGGAATCACCCCTCCACTTT.

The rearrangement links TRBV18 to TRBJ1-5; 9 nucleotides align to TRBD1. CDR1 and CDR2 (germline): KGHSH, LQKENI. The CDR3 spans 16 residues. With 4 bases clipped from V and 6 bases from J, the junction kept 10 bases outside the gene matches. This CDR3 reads CASSLPGQGATQPQHF. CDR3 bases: TGTGCCAGCTCACTGCCGGGACAGGGAGCGACTCAGCCCCAGCATTTT.

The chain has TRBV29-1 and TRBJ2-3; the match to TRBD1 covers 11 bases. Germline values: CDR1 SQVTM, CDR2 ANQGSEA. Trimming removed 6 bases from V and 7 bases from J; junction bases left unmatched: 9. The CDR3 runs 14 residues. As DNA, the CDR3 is TGCAGCGTCCGGACAGGGGGCACAGCAAATACGCAGTATTTT. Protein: CSVRTGGTANTQYF.

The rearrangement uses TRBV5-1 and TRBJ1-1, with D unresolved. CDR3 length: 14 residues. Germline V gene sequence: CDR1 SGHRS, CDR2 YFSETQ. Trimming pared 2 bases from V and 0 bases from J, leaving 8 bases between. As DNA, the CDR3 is TGCGCCAGCAGCTTCCAAAACCTGAACACTGAAGCTTTCTTT. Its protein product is CASSFQNLNTEAFF.